These T cell receptor beta chains were read from a single sample in a study of early T cells in non-severe SARS-CoV-2 infection. TCRdb used MiXCR to reprocess the 5' RACE reads, holding one entry per CDR3 protein. Of some 66,000 distinct CDR3 sequences listed, roughly 9% are singletons. The sequenced sample consisted of whole blood. The source is an adult who was a healthcare worker with PCR-confirmed SARS-CoV-2 infection or an uninfected control (not recorded which). CDR3s include the opening cysteine and the closing phenylalanine or tryptophan. Fields, in order: D gene, J gene, V gene, clone size, CDR3 DNA, CDR3 protein. The D gene is left open where the match is weak. The listing skips clone size in some rows; elsewhere it reads once, few, many or a size class.

TRBD2 TRBJ2-1 TRBV6-2/TRBV6-3 few TGTGCCAGCACCCCAATCTCGACTAGCGGGAGGGGAAATTTGTTCTTC CASTPISTSGRGNLFF
. TRBJ2-7 TRBV2 . TGTGCCAGCACTGGAATCAGGGTTTCCTACGAGCAGTACTTC CASTGIRVSYEQYF
TRBD2 TRBJ2-3 TRBV12-5 . TGTGCTAGTGGAAGTGGACTAGCGGGTCGCGCAGATACGCAGTATTTT CASGSGLAGRADTQYF
TRBD2 TRBJ2-7 TRBV7-2 few TGTGCCAGCAGCCACCGGACTAGCCGACCCTACGAGCAGTACTTC CASSHRTSRPYEQYF
TRBD1 TRBJ2-1 TRBV27 many TGTGCCAGCAGTTTCTCGGACAGGGGGCTCAATGAGCAGTTCTTC CASSFSDRGLNEQFF
. TRBJ2-3 TRBV20-1 . TGCAGTGCTCCCGGGAATGGGACAGATACGCAGTATTTT CSAPGNGTDTQYF
TRBD1 TRBJ2-1 TRBV11-3 few TGTGCCAGCAGCGGTCCAGGATTGGACAGGGGATACAATGAGCAGTTCTTC CASSGPGLDRGYNEQFF
TRBD1 TRBJ2-1 TRBV12-3/TRBV12-4 . TGTGCCAGCAGTGCGCCGACAGGGAATGAGCAGTTCTTC CASSAPTGNEQFF
TRBD2 TRBJ2-1 TRBV20-1 many TGCAGTGCTGCGACGAACGGGAGGCCTTACAATGAGCAGTTCTTC CSAATNGRPYNEQFF
. TRBJ1-6 TRBV5-1 many TGCGCCAGCAGCTTGGACGGTTTCGAAGATTCACCCCTCCACTTT CASSLDGFEDSPLHF
TRBD2 TRBJ2-3 TRBV7-8 . TGTGCCAGCAGCTTAGTTGCTAGCGGGAGTGATACGCAGTATTTT CASSLVASGSDTQYF
TRBD2 TRBJ2-5 TRBV18 many TGTGCCAGCTCACCAGCAGTGTCTAGCGGGCTAAAGACCCAGTACTTC CASSPAVSSGLKTQYF
TRBD1 TRBJ2-6 TRBV9 . TGTGCCAGCACCCGGATGGGGACAGGGGACAACGTCCTGACTTTC CASTRMGTGDNVLTF
. TRBJ2-5 TRBV11-2 many TGTGCCAGCAGCCCCCGGCGGATGGTCCAAGAGACCCAGTACTTC CASSPRRMVQETQYF
TRBD1 TRBJ1-2 TRBV7-8 many TGTGCCAGCAGCTTAAGGACAGGGGACAACTATGGCTACACCTTC CASSLRTGDNYGYTF
TRBD2 TRBJ2-3 TRBV5-1 . TGCGCCAGCAGCACCAGCGGGGCTAGCACAGATACGCAGTATTTT CASSTSGASTDTQYF
. TRBJ2-5 TRBV7-2 many TGTGCCAGCAGCTTAGCCCCCGCAGGTTCGGAGACCCAGTACTTC CASSLAPAGSETQYF
. TRBJ2-1 TRBV12-3/TRBV12-4 . TGTGCCAGCAGTTTAGCCGGCGAACGGGGCGAGCAGTTCTTC CASSLAGERGEQFF
. TRBJ2-5 TRBV29-1 . TGCAGCGTTGTGAGGGATCTGGAGACCCAGTACTTC CSVVRDLETQYF
TRBD1 TRBJ2-3 TRBV10-3 many TGTGCCATCAGTGAGTCGGGACAGGCGGGAACAGATACGCAGTATTTT CAISESGQAGTDTQYF
TRBD1 TRBJ2-1 TRBV7-9 many TGTGCCAGCAGCTTAGGCTTCAGCGGGACAGGGGGATACTACAATGAGCAGTTCTTC CASSLGFSGTGGYYNEQFF
. TRBJ1-1 TRBV7-3 . TGTGCCAGCAGCTTAAACGGCAAGAACACTGAAGCTTTCTTT CASSLNGKNTEAFF
. TRBJ2-5 TRBV14 . TGTGCCAGCAGCCTCGAGGCTAGCGAGTACCAAGAGACCCAGTACTTC CASSLEASEYQETQYF
TRBD2 TRBJ2-1 TRBV20-1 . TGCAGTGCTCTTCCTAGCGGCGACAATGAGCAGTTCTTC CSALPSGDNEQFF
. TRBJ2-4 TRBV9 once TGTGCCAGCAGCGTAGCGGCGACCAAAAACATTCAGTACTTC CASSVAATKNIQYF